This T cell receptor beta chain was obtained from a study of blood T cells in healthy people across ages. This CDR3 has 17 residues. The V gene's germline CDR1 is LGHNA and CDR2 YSLEER. The V segment lost 4 bases and the J segment 3 bases; nucleotides outside the gene matches: 10. Only a few counts were recorded for this clonotype. For the second PCR, which ran for about 6 to 11 cycles, a sample-barcoded 5' primer and a J-beta primer mix were used. TCRdb redid the calling of the 5' RACE reads with MiXCR, one entry per CDR3 protein. The table records 1.5 million to 2 million distinct CDR3 sequences, around 40% of them present only once.

Sequenced input: blood. This receptor was taken from a human donor in good health. The chain recombines TRBV4-3 with TRBJ2-5; 11 bases agree with TRBD2. This CDR3 is CASSRLLAGETKETQYF. CDR3 bases: TGCGCCAGCAGCCGACTACTAGCGGGGGAAACGAAAGAGACCCAGTACTTC.